This T cell receptor beta chain emerged from a study of CXCR3-negative and CXCR3-positive naive CD8 T cells. General observations from the study: Hydrophobicity was higher for TRB CDR3s found in CXCR3-positive naive cells than in CXCR3-negative naive cells.

Germline V gives CDR1 MDHEN, CDR2 SYDVKM. The CDR3 totals 14 residues. The libraries of TRB cDNA were constructed through 5' RACE using UMI labels. TCRdb re-analyzed the 5' RACE reads; it lists each CDR3 protein once, without DNA. Its table lists approximately 59,000 distinct CDR3 sequences. Note on this clonotype: The antigen is undetermined.

The V gene is TRBV28, the J gene TRBJ2-7; TCRdb indicates TRBD1, and absent DNA this call remains unverified. The TCR was taken from a human donor in good health. Some clones in this sample may be carry-over from other donors' samples. The sequencing input was naive CXCR3+ CD8+ T cells from blood. Noted subset: CD45RO-CCR7+CD27+CD95- naive CD8+ T cells expressing CXCR3 (TNR3+). The CDR3 sequence is CASSSRGGAYEQYF.